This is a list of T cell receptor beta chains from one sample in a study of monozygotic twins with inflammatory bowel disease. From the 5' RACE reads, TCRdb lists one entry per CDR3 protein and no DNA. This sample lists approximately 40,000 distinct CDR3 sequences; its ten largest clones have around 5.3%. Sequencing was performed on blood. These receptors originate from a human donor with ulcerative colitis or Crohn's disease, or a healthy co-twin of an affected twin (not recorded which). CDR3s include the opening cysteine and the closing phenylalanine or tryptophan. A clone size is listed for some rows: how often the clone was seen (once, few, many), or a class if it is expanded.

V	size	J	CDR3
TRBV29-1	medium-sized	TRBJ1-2	CSVVGQGVGANYGYTF
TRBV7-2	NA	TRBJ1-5	CASSRSLGGRSVQPQHF
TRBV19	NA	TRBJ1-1	CASGDSLNTEAFF
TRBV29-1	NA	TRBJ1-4	CSVANRGANEKLFF
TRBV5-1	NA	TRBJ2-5	CASSFQGFRETQYF
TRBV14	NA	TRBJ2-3	CASSQRTATQYF
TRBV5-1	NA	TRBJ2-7	CASSRKGQGAGADSYEQYF
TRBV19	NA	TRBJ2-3	CAARSRGTDTQYF
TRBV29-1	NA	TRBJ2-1	CSVGSKRTATGEQFF
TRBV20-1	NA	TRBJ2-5	CSADSGEGETQYF
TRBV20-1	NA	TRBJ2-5	CSARGESWRQTQYF
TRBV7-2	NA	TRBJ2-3	CASSWSTDTQYF
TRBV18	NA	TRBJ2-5	CASSQASGEETQYF
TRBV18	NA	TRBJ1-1	CASSPDQRENTEAFF
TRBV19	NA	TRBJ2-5	CASSPIFGQETQYF
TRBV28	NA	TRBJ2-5	CASSFTGGRRAQYF
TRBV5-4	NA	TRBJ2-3	CASSTGLAGGEDTQYF
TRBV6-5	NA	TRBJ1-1	CASSYDGSSNTEAFF
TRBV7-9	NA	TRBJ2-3	CASSLIGQGSTDTQYF
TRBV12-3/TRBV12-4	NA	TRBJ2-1	CASSRVSTYNEQFF
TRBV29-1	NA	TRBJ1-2	CSVAGYNRDTGLSWGYTF
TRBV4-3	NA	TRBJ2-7	CASSQVMGYEQYF
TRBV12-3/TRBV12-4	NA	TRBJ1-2	CASRAGGAHGYTF
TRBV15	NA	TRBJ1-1	CATSREQVTEAFF
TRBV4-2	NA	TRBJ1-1	CASSLNTGGGSEAFF
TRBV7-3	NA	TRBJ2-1	CASSLRPTGTKQFF